This is a list of T cell receptor beta chains from one sample in a study of CD8+CD57+ T cells in acquired aplastic anemia. One entry per CDR3 protein, called by TCRdb with MiXCR from the reads. Of about 180,000 distinct CDR3 sequences listed, about 47% are singletons. The sequencing sample was made of sorted CD4+, CD8+, or CD8+CD57+ T cells (not recorded which) from PBMCs. Source of these receptors: a human donor in good health. CDR3s include the opening cysteine and the closing phenylalanine or tryptophan. The D gene is left open where the match is weak. Some rows have no size entry. The others give once, few or many, or a class for an expanded clone.

J: TRBJ1-2
V: TRBV7-9
size: many
D: .
DNA: TGTGCCAGCAGCCGAGTGGCGACAGGACGAGGGGGCTATGGCTACACCTTC
CDR3: CASSRVATGRGGYGYTF

J: TRBJ1-5
V: TRBV7-8
size: .
D: .
DNA: TGTGCCAGCAGTTCTGACAGGAACGTTGGGAACAATCAGCCCCAGCATTTT
CDR3: CASSSDRNVGNNQPQHF

J: TRBJ1-4
V: TRBV19
size: .
D: TRBD1
DNA: TGTGCCAGCACAGGACAGGCCCATGAAAAACTGTTTTTT
CDR3: CASTGQAHEKLFF

J: TRBJ2-5
V: TRBV19
size: .
D: TRBD2
DNA: TGTGCCAGTAGCCCGGGACTAGCGGGGGACCAAGAGACCCAGTACTTC
CDR3: CASSPGLAGDQETQYF

J: TRBJ1-1
V: TRBV2
size: .
D: .
DNA: TGTGCCAGCAGCGTTGAGGAGTCCGAAGCTTTCTTT
CDR3: CASSVEESEAFF

J: TRBJ2-7
V: TRBV10-3
size: .
D: TRBD2
DNA: TGTGCCATCGGAGAGGTAGCGGGAGGGGACGAGCAGTACTTC
CDR3: CAIGEVAGGDEQYF

J: TRBJ1-6
V: TRBV20-1
size: .
D: .
DNA: TGCAGTGCTAGAGAGGGGCGGAATAATTCACCCCTCCACTTT
CDR3: CSAREGRNNSPLHF

J: TRBJ1-5
V: TRBV7-9
size: once
D: .
DNA: TGTGCCAGCAGCCGGACAAGGGATCAGCCCCAGCATTTT
CDR3: CASSRTRDQPQHF

J: TRBJ2-6
V: TRBV7-3
size: many
D: .
DNA: TGTGCCAGCAGCTTGCCAGGGGCCAACGTCCTGACTTTC
CDR3: CASSLPGANVLTF

J: TRBJ2-1
V: TRBV7-3
size: many
D: .
DNA: TGTGCCAGCAGCTTAAACCCCTCCTACAATGAGCAGTTCTTC
CDR3: CASSLNPSYNEQFF

J: TRBJ1-2
V: TRBV29-1
size: .
D: TRBD1
DNA: TGCAGCGTTTCTTCTGCTGGGACAGGCTATGGCTACACCTTC
CDR3: CSVSSAGTGYGYTF

J: TRBJ2-5
V: TRBV11-1
size: few
D: TRBD1
DNA: TGTGCCAGCAGACCACCCACGGGACAGCCCCAACAAGAGACCCAGTACTTC
CDR3: CASRPPTGQPQQETQYF

J: TRBJ2-5
V: TRBV7-6
size: .
D: TRBD2
DNA: TGTGCCAGCAGCTTGGGAGGACTAGCGGGGCAAGAGACCCAGTACTTC
CDR3: CASSLGGLAGQETQYF

J: TRBJ2-5
V: TRBV20-1
size: few
D: .
DNA: TGCAGTGCTAGAGTAGAGTCGGGGCAGCCCCAAGAGACCCAGTACTTC
CDR3: CSARVESGQPQETQYF

J: TRBJ2-3
V: TRBV11-1
size: .
D: TRBD2
DNA: TGTGCCAGCAGCTTAGGGACTAGCGGTACAGATACGCAGTATTTT
CDR3: CASSLGTSGTDTQYF

J: TRBJ2-7
V: TRBV20-1
size: many
D: .
DNA: TGCAGTGCTAGACAGGGGTATTCCTACGAGCAGTACTTC
CDR3: CSARQGYSYEQYF

J: TRBJ2-1
V: TRBV6-4
size: .
D: .
DNA: TGTGCCAGCAGTGAATCTAGCAACCGGAAGGAGCAGTTCTTC
CDR3: CASSESSNRKEQFF

J: TRBJ1-6
V: TRBV7-9
size: .
D: TRBD1
DNA: TGTGCCAGCAGCTGGGACAGCTCCTATAATTCACCCCTCCACTTT
CDR3: CASSWDSSYNSPLHF

J: TRBJ1-5
V: TRBV28
size: .
D: .
DNA: TGTGCCAGCTCCCGGACAGACTACAATCAGCCCCAGCATTTT
CDR3: CASSRTDYNQPQHF

J: TRBJ1-1
V: TRBV7-9
size: .
D: .
DNA: TGTGCCAGCAGCTTCGATAGGGTTACTGAAGCTTTCTTT
CDR3: CASSFDRVTEAFF

J: TRBJ1-2
V: TRBV27
size: few
D: TRBD1
DNA: TGTGCCAGCAGTTCTCAGGGACAGGGCCACTATGGCTACACCTTC
CDR3: CASSSQGQGHYGYTF

J: TRBJ2-7
V: TRBV30
size: many
D: .
DNA: TGTGCCTATACGGACTATCGCGAGCAGTACTTC
CDR3: CAYTDYREQYF

J: TRBJ1-1
V: TRBV28
size: few
D: TRBD1
DNA: TGTGCCAGCAGTCCGCCCGACAGGGGGGGAGCTGAAGCTTTCTTT
CDR3: CASSPPDRGGAEAFF

J: TRBJ1-6
V: TRBV29-1
size: medium-sized
D: .
DNA: TGCAGCTCACCGGGACGGGTACCCCTCCACTTT
CDR3: CSSPGRVPLHF

J: TRBJ2-1
V: TRBV9
size: .
D: .
DNA: TGTGCCAGCAGCGTAGATGCTGCGGGAAGGGGGATCAATGAGCAGTTCTTC
CDR3: CASSVDAAGRGINEQFF

J: TRBJ2-3
V: TRBV30
size: few
D: .
DNA: TGTGCCTGGAGTGAGGACAATGCGGATACGCAGTATTTT
CDR3: CAWSEDNADTQYF

J: TRBJ2-1
V: TRBV20-1
size: .
D: TRBD1
DNA: TGCAGTGCTAGAGGAGGGACAGGGCAGTTCTTC
CDR3: CSARGGTGQFF

J: TRBJ1-1
V: TRBV20-1
size: .
D: TRBD1
DNA: TGCAGTGCCAGGACAGGGGGCGGACGGGGGTCGAAAGCTTTCTTT
CDR3: CSARTGGGRGSKAFF

J: TRBJ2-1
V: TRBV20-1
size: many
D: .
DNA: TGCAGTGCTAGAGAGGCCCAGGAGTGGGTCAATGAGCAGTTCTTC
CDR3: CSAREAQEWVNEQFF

J: TRBJ1-1
V: TRBV5-8
size: many
D: .
DNA: TGTGCCAGCAGCTCGGCGACGGCAGGAGACACTGAAGCTTTCTTT
CDR3: CASSSATAGDTEAFF

J: TRBJ2-2
V: TRBV25-1
size: .
D: .
DNA: TGTGCCAGCAGTGCTCCGACAGCTAACACCGGGGAGCTGTTTTTT
CDR3: CASSAPTANTGELFF

J: TRBJ1-6
V: TRBV7-2
size: many
D: TRBD1
DNA: TGTGCCAGCAGCTTAGCGGGACAGACTAATTCACCCCTCCACTTT
CDR3: CASSLAGQTNSPLHF

J: TRBJ1-6
V: TRBV2
size: few
D: .
DNA: TGTGCCAGTCAAGGGAGGGGGAATTCACCCCTCCACTTT
CDR3: CASQGRGNSPLHF

J: TRBJ2-6
V: TRBV5-1
size: .
D: .
DNA: TGCGCCAGCACTAGTATGGCCTCTGGGGCCAACGTCCTGACTTTC
CDR3: CASTSMASGANVLTF

J: TRBJ2-6
V: TRBV24-1
size: few
D: TRBD1
DNA: TGTGCCACCAGTGATCCAGGGGGAGCTGGGGCCAACGTCCTGACTTTC
CDR3: CATSDPGGAGANVLTF

J: TRBJ2-7
V: TRBV7-3
size: many
D: .
DNA: TGTGCCAGCAGCCCCAACCCGTCTGTGAGGTACGAGCAGTACTTC
CDR3: CASSPNPSVRYEQYF

J: TRBJ2-2
V: TRBV7-3
size: once
D: .
DNA: TGTGCCAGCAGCCGGTCACCCGGGGAGCTGTTTTTT
CDR3: CASSRSPGELFF

J: TRBJ2-7
V: TRBV11-2
size: many
D: .
DNA: TGTGCCAGCAGCTTCCAGGGATCGCGCGAGCAGTACTTC
CDR3: CASSFQGSREQYF

J: TRBJ1-1
V: TRBV11-1
size: few
D: .
DNA: TGTGCCAGCAGCCCGGGATATGGGACGGACAACACTGAAGCTTTCTTT
CDR3: CASSPGYGTDNTEAFF

J: TRBJ1-5
V: TRBV19
size: .
D: TRBD1
DNA: TGTGCCAGCAGACAGGGGAGCCTTTTTAGCAATCAGCCCCAGCATTTT
CDR3: CASRQGSLFSNQPQHF

J: TRBJ1-5
V: TRBV6-1
size: many
D: .
DNA: TGTGCCAGCAGTACGGGAAGAAATCAGCCCCAGCATTTT
CDR3: CASSTGRNQPQHF

J: TRBJ1-5
V: TRBV20-1
size: many
D: TRBD1
DNA: TGCAGTGCGGGGGACAGGGGGCAGAATCAGCCCCAGCATTTT
CDR3: CSAGDRGQNQPQHF

J: TRBJ1-1
V: TRBV10-3
size: .
D: .
DNA: TGTGCCATCAGTGATTGGGCTAATGAAGCTTCCTTT
CDR3: CAISDWANEASF

J: TRBJ1-1
V: TRBV19
size: .
D: .
DNA: TGTGCCAGCATTGGGACCAGTGACAAAGCTTTCTTT
CDR3: CASIGTSDKAFF

J: TRBJ1-2
V: TRBV10-3
size: .
D: .
DNA: TGTGCCATCAGTTCCCGACGGGGCTACACCTTC
CDR3: CAISSRRGYTF

J: TRBJ2-6
V: TRBV3-1
size: .
D: .
DNA: TGTGCCAGCACCCACCCGAGAACGACAGCTTTATCTGGTGGGGCCAACGTCCTGACTTTC
CDR3: CASTHPRTTALSGGANVLTF

J: TRBJ2-3
V: TRBV9
size: .
D: TRBD1
DNA: TGTGCCAGCAGCGCCCGACAGGGACCAGATATGCAGTATTTT
CDR3: CASSARQGPDMQYF

J: TRBJ2-2
V: TRBV10-3
size: many
D: .
DNA: TGTGCCATCAGTGAAAGGGAGGTGGGTGCCGGGGAGCTGTTTTTT
CDR3: CAISEREVGAGELFF

J: TRBJ1-2
V: TRBV24-1
size: many
D: .
DNA: TGTGCCACCAGTGCTGGCAGGGGTGAAGGCTACACCTTC
CDR3: CATSAGRGEGYTF

J: TRBJ2-5
V: TRBV20-1
size: .
D: TRBD1
DNA: TGCAGTGCTGGAGGGACAGGGTCGGTGGAGACCCAGTACTTC
CDR3: CSAGGTGSVETQYF

J: TRBJ1-2
V: TRBV3-1
size: .
D: .
DNA: TGTGCCAGCAGCCAACCTTCACCCGGGGGGGTCTATGGCTACACCTTC
CDR3: CASSQPSPGGVYGYTF

J: TRBJ2-1
V: TRBV25-1
size: once
D: TRBD2
DNA: TGTGCCAGCAGCGTCAGCGGGAGGTCCTACAATGAGCAGTTCTTC
CDR3: CASSVSGRSYNEQFF

J: TRBJ1-2
V: TRBV9
size: many
D: .
DNA: TGTGCCAGCAGCGGAGGGACCATGCATGGCTACACCTTC
CDR3: CASSGGTMHGYTF

J: TRBJ2-5
V: TRBV15
size: few
D: .
DNA: TGTGCCACCAGCAGAGCGGACGGCCCCACGAACTTC
CDR3: CATSRADGPTNF

J: TRBJ2-2
V: TRBV20-1
size: .
D: .
DNA: TGCAGTGCTAGAGATATAGACGGAACCGGGGAGCTGTTTTTT
CDR3: CSARDIDGTGELFF

J: TRBJ2-5
V: TRBV6-1
size: many
D: TRBD1
DNA: TGTGCCAGCAGGGACAGGGTCCAAGAGACCCAGTACTTC
CDR3: CASRDRVQETQYF

J: TRBJ2-3
V: TRBV5-1
size: .
D: .
DNA: TGCGCCAGCAGCTTGGGGAGGTGGGATACGCAGTATTTT
CDR3: CASSLGRWDTQYF

J: TRBJ2-1
V: TRBV2
size: .
D: TRBD2
DNA: TGTGCCAGCAGCGTAGCTAGCGGGGCTGGAAATGAGCAGTTCTTC
CDR3: CASSVASGAGNEQFF

J: TRBJ1-5
V: TRBV10-3
size: .
D: .
DNA: TGTGCCATCAGTGAGGGGGCGCCCGGTCAGCCCCAGCATTTT
CDR3: CAISEGAPGQPQHF